This T cell receptor beta chain was captured in a study of blood T cells in healthy people across ages. This clonotype was counted only a few times. Next came a second PCR, run for about 6 to 12 cycles, which used a sample-barcoded 5' primer along with a J-beta primer mix. One entry per CDR3 protein, called by TCRdb with MiXCR from the 5' RACE reads. The sample lists about 1.6 million distinct CDR3 sequences, roughly 30% seen once, with about 10% in the top ten. Source material: blood. The TCR sequence derives from a young woman in good health.

For the CDR3, the DNA is TGCGCCAGCAGCTTGGAGCCAGGGAAAGGTGAAAAACTGTTTTTT. Translating gives CASSLEPGKGEKLFF. The rearrangement joins TRBV5-1 to TRBJ1-4; D is possibly TRBD1 (5 bases). Per germline, CDR1 SGHRS and CDR2 YFSETQ. V lost 0 bases and J 7 bases, leaving 13 bases between the germline ends. The CDR3 loop spans 15 amino acids.